These 13 T cell receptor beta chains originate from one sample sequenced in a study of blood T cells in healthy people across ages. Through a sample-barcoded 5' primer and a J-beta primer mix, a second PCR was run for roughly 6 to 12 cycles. From the 5' RACE reads, TCRdb called clonotypes with MiXCR, one entry per CDR3 protein. The sample has 600,000 or so distinct CDR3 sequences, less than 35% seen once. The sequencing sample was made of blood. These receptors were obtained from an elderly woman in good health.

This clonotype was counted ten times or more. This clone may be a read error of a much larger clone one base away. The V gene is TRBV6-2 or TRBV6-3, the J gene TRBJ2-7; D ambiguous. This CDR3 spans 13 amino acids. Germline loops: CDR1 MNHEY, CDR2 SVGEGT. V lost 4 bases and J 3 bases, leaving 10 bases between the germline ends. CDR3 DNA sequence: TGTGCCAGCAGTTCCACGGGTTGCTACGAGCAGTACTTC. Protein product: CASSSTGCYEQYF.

Worth noting for this clonotype: A read error is possible here, since a much larger clone lies one base away. The chain joins TRBV30 to TRBJ2-1, with D perhaps assigned TRBD1 or TRBD2 (6 bases each). Between the trimmed V and J ends, which lost 4 bases and 13 bases, there was a span of 17 bases. There are 12 residues in the CDR3. Germline loops: CDR1 GTSNPN, CDR2 SVGIG (reference sequence). This chain's CDR3 is CAWNLRGETQFF. The CDR3 bases are TGTGCCTGGAATTTGAGGGGGGAGACCCAGTTCTTC.

This clonotype came up a few times. This chain uses TRBV11-3 with TRBJ2-4; TRBD1 matches 7 bases. After removal of 5 bases from V and 13 bases from J, the junction contained 11 bases not matched to a gene. CDR1 and CDR2 from the germline V gene are SGHNT and YENEEA. The CDR3 is 13 residues long. The CDR3 DNA is TGTGCCAGCAGCCAAGCGACAGGGTACGAACAGTACTTC. It translates to CASSQATGYEQYF.

The sample holds many counts of this clonotype. The chain combines TRBV6-1 with TRBJ2-1; TRBD2 agrees at 14 bases. J was trimmed by 3 bases and V by 6 bases; bases with no gene match: 4. CDR3 size: 16 residues. The germline V gene has CDR1 MNHNS and CDR2 SASEGT. The CDR3, as DNA: TGTGCCAGCAGCAACGGACTAGCGGGGGGCTACAATGAGCAGTTCTTC. As protein: CASSNGLAGGYNEQFF.

Comments on this clonotype: A much larger clone lies one base from this, so it may be a read error. The rearrangement uses TRBV4-2 and TRBJ1-2; no definite D call. The CDR3 loop spans 18 amino acids. Germline lookup yields CDR1 LGHNA and CDR2 YNFKEQ. In nucleotides, the CDR3 is TGTGCCAACAGCCAAGATGTGGGCGGTTCCGACTCTAACTATGGCTACACCTTC. Protein product: CANSQDVGGSDSNYGYTF.

V gene TRBV29-1 combines with J gene TRBJ1-3; D is uncertain. Trimming removed 4 bases at V and 2 bases at J, with 6 bases between. Germline V gene data show CDR1 as SQVTM and CDR2 as ANQGSEA. There are 12 residues in the CDR3. CDR3 bases: TGCAGCGTTGCGGGAGCTGGAAACACCATATATTTT. Translating it yields CSVAGAGNTIYF.

Comment on this clonotype: A read error may explain this, as a much larger clone is one base away. The chain is built from TRBV27 and TRBJ2-1; possibly TRBD1 for D (6 bases). The J call may be incorrect, as the DNA end agrees better with TRBJ2-7. CDR3 size: 14 residues. CDR1 and CDR2 (germline): MNHEY, SMNVEV (reference sequence). The CDR3 region is CASRRTGPLYEQYF. The CDR3 bases are TGTGCCAGCAGGAGAACAGGGCCCCTCTATGAGCAGTACTTC.

This clonotype has ten or more counts. The gene calls are TRBV5-6 and TRBJ1-2; 8 bases match TRBD1. Germline CDR1 and CDR2: SGHDT and YYEEEE. The trim removed 4 bases at V and 8 bases at J, leaving 7 bases unmatched. The CDR3 covers 13 residues. The CDR3 protein is CASSEDREYGYTF. CDR3 in DNA: TGTGCCAGCAGCGAGGACAGGGAGTACGGCTACACCTTC.

Many counts were recorded for this clonotype. The chain recombines TRBV6-1 with TRBJ2-5, with D perhaps being TRBD1 or TRBD2 (5 bases each). Germline CDR1 is MNHNS and CDR2 is SASEGT. The CDR3 runs 15 residues. The V gene lost 0 bases and the J gene lost 2 bases, with 10 bases spanning the gap. CDR3 residues: CASSEAPGPQETQYF. The CDR3 DNA is TGTGCCAGCAGTGAAGCGCCGGGACCGCAAGAGACCCAGTACTTC.

A few counts support this clonotype. This chain connects TRBV4-1 to TRBJ2-7; TRBD1 matches at 8 bases. The CDR3 is made up of 14 amino acids. The germline CDR1 and CDR2 sequences are MGHRA and YSYEKL. The J segment lost 5 bases and the V segment lost 3 bases, leaving 6 bases of the junction unmatched. The CDR3 region has the DNA TGCGCCAGCAGCCAGGACAGGGCTCGGCACGAGCAGTACTTC. Translating it yields CASSQDRARHEQYF.

This clonotype appeared many times. The chain recombines TRBV5-1 with TRBJ2-5; D is possibly TRBD1 (5 bases). Germline-derived CDR1 and CDR2 are SGHRS and YFSETQ. CDR3 length: 15 amino acids. V lost 4 bases, J lost 5 bases, and 18 bases lay in between. CDR3: CASSPESSPGETQYF. The CDR3 nucleotides are TGCGCCAGCAGCCCAGAATCTTCCCCAGGGGAGACCCAGTACTTC.

This clonotype was seen at least ten times. The chain has TRBV4-2 and TRBJ1-6, with a tentative D call TRBD1 (6 bases). The germline CDR1 and CDR2 sequences are LGHNA and YNFKEQ. The CDR3 is 15 amino acids. V was clipped by 4 bases and J by 8 bases, with 15 bases between them. The CDR3 region is CASSPRQVADSPLHF. Here the CDR3 DNA reads TGTGCCAGCAGCCCCCGACAGGTGGCGGATTCACCCCTCCACTTT.

Only a few counts were recorded for this clonotype. A much larger clone is a single base away; this may be a read error. The genes are TRBV6-1 and TRBJ2-7; TRBD2 is a possible D gene (6 bases). The CDR3 spans 14 residues. Looked up from germline, CDR1 is MNHNS and CDR2 is SASEGT. The CDR3 sequence is CASREAGRIYEQYF. The CDR3 nucleotides read TGTGCCAGCAGGGAAGCCGGGAGAATCTACGAGCAGTACTTC.